This TCR beta chain was sequenced for a study of cytomegalovirus exposure and HLA in healthy donors. PCR was performed using 60 Vbeta and 13 Jbeta primers. Assay used: immunoSEQ multiplex PCR; TCRdb lists only in-frame clones, some missing. The repertoire holds roughly 200,000 clones, with around three quarters as singletons. The length of the CDR3 is 14 residues. Germline CDR1 is SGHNT and CDR2 is YYREEE (reference sequence). V shed 4 bases, J shed 3 bases, and the junction held 6 bases outside the gene matches. This clonotype was obtained from a boy aged 5-17 years in good health and CMV-seronegative. Sequencing input: PBMCs. The rearrangement links TRBV5-4 to TRBJ1-2, with 7 bases lining up with TRBD1. The CDR3 sequence: CASSGGQLDYGYTF. Written as DNA, the CDR3 is TGTGCCAGCAGCGGGGGACAGCTTGACTATGGCTACACCTTC.